This note documents a single TCR beta chain sequence. Sequencing was performed with immunoSEQ multiplex PCR; in TCRdb, only in-frame clones are kept and a portion is missing. This sample carries approximately 81,000 clones, approximately 96% of them seen once, and the ten largest clones take 0.36%. V shed 6 bases and J 0 bases; nucleotides not matched to a gene: 6. The CDR3 runs 15 residues. Germline-derived CDR1 and CDR2 are MNHNS and SASEGT. This record belongs to a study of technical replicates of blood from a few donors. The sequencing input was T cells isolated from PBMCs. The source is a human donor in good health. The genes are TRBV6-1 and TRBJ2-7; 9 bases agree with TRBD2. In DNA, the CDR3 is TGTGCCAGCAGAACATTAGCGGGAGACTCCTACGAGCAGTACTTC. As protein: CASRTLAGDSYEQYF.